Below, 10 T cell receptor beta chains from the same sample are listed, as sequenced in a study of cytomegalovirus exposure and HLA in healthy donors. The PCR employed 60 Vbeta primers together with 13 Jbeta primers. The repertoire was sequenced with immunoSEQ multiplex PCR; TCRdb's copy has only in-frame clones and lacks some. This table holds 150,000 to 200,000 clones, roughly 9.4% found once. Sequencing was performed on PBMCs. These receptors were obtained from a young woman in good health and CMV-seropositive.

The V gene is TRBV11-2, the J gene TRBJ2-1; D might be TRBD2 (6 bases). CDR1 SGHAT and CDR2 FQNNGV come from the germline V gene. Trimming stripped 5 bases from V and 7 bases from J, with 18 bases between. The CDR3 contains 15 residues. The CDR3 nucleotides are TGTGCCAGCAGCCAGGGACTGGCGACGTATAATGAGCAGTTCTTC. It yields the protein CASSQGLATYNEQFF. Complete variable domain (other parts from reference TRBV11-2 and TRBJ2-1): EAGVAQSPRYKIIEKRQSVAFWCNPISGHATLYWYQQILGQGPKLLIQFQNNGVVDDSQLPKDRFSAERLKGVDSTLKIQPAKLEDSAVYLCASSQGLATYNEQFFGPGTRLTVL.

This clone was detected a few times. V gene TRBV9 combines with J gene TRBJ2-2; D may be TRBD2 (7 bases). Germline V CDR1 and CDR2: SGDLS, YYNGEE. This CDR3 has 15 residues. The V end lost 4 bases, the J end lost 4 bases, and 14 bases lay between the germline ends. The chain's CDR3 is CASSTRGGPTGELFF. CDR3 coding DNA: TGTGCCAGCAGCACGAGGGGGGGCCCCACCGGGGAGCTGTTTTTT.

CDR3 DNA sequence: TGTGCCAGTAGTGGCCGGACAGGGGTGTCCCCCCCCACCTTC. Protein sequence: CASSGRTGVSPPTF. This chain links TRBV19 with TRBJ1-2; 9 positions agree with TRBD1. This CDR3 contains 14 residues. V was pared by 5 bases and J by 13 bases, with 14 bases of the junction left unmatched. CDR1 and CDR2 (germline): LNHDA, SQIVND (reference sequence). The whole variable domain, remainder taken from reference TRBV19 and TRBJ1-2, is DGGITQSPKYLFRKEGQNVTLSCEQNLNHDAMYWYRQDPGQGLRLIYYSQIVNDFQKGDIAEGYSVSREKKESFPLTVTSAQKNPTAFYLCASSGRTGVSPPTFGSGTRLTVV.

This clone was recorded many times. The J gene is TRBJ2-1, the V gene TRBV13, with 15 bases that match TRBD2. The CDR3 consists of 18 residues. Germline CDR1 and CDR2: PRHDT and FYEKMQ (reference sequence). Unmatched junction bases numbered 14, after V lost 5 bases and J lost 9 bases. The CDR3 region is CASSHLTWGLAGGREQFF. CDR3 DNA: TGTGCCAGCAGCCATCTCACCTGGGGACTAGCGGGAGGTCGTGAGCAGTTCTTC.

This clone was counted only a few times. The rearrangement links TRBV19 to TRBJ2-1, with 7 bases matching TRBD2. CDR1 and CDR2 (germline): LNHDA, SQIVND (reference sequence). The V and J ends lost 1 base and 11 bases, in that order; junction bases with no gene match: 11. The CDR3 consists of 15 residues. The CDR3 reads CASSIGSSGYPKQFF. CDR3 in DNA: TGTGCCAGTAGTATAGGGTCTAGCGGATACCCCAAGCAGTTCTTC.

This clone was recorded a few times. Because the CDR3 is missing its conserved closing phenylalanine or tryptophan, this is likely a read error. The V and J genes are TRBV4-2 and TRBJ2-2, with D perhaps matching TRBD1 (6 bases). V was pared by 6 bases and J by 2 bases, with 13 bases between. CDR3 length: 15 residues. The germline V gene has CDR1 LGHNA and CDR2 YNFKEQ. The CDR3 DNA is TGTGCCAGCAGACAAAGCAGGGGAAACACCGGGGAGCTGTTTGTT. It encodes CASRQSRGNTGELFV.

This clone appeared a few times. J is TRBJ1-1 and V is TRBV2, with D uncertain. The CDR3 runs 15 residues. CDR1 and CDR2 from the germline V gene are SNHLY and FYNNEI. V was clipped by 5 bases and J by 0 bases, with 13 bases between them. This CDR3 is CASSSRRSLNTEAFF. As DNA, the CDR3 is TGTGCCAGCAGTTCTCGCCGAAGCCTGAACACTGAAGCTTTCTTT.

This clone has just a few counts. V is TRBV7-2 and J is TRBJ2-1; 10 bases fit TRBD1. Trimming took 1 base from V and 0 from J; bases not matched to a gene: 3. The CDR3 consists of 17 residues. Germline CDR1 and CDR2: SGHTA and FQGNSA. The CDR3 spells CASSLGRTGGSYNEQFF. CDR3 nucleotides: TGTGCCAGCAGCTTAGGCCGGACAGGGGGCTCCTACAATGAGCAGTTCTTC.

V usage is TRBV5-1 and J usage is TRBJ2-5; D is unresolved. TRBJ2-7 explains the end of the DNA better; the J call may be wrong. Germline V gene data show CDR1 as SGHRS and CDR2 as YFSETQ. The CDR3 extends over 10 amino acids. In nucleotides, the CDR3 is TGCGCCAGCAGCTTCAGCGAGCAGTACTTC. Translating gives CASSFSEQYF.

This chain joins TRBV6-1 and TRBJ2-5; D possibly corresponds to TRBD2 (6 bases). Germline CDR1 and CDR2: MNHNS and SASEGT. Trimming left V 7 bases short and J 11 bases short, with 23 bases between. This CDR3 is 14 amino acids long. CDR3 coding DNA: TGTGCCAGCATCCTTGGGGGGACCGCTGGAAGGCAGTACTTC. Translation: CASILGGTAGRQYF.